This entry features one TCR beta chain sequence. This specimen belongs to a study of CD8 T cells in Susac syndrome. Study-level information: The Susac syndrome patients were therapy-naive, on corticosteroids, or on intravenous immunoglobulin alone at blood draw.

Trimming took off 0 bases at V and 0 bases at J, with 10 bases between the two ends. The length of the CDR3 is 15 residues. In germline, CDR1 is GTSNPN, CDR2 SVGIG (reference sequence). An input of about 0.45 to 1 ug of RNA was subjected to reverse transcription using random hexamers. Multiplex immunoSEQ PCR targeted 54 Vbeta and 13 Jbeta TCR beta segments. TCRdb analysed the immunoSEQ multiplex PCR reads with MiXCR anew, one entry per CDR3 protein. Of 180,000 or so distinct CDR3 sequences listed, roughly 94% are singletons. The study sequenced TCR beta in blood CD8+ and CD4+ T cells. Patients having Susac syndrome satisfied recently defined diagnostic criteria for definite or probable disease.

The receptor's source is a human donor with Susac syndrome. The chain has TRBV30 and TRBJ2-3; unclear D gene. The material sequenced was CD4+ T cells from PBMCs. Here the CDR3 DNA reads TGTGCCTGGAGTGTAACGGGCGGAAGCACAGATACGCAGTATTTT. Amino acids: CAWSVTGGSTDTQYF. The variable domain in full, with the rest retrieved from reference TRBV30 and TRBJ2-3, is SQTIHQWPATLVQPVGSPLSLECTVEGTSNPNLYWYRQAAGRGLQLLFYSVGIGQISSEVPQNLSASRPQDRQFILSSKKLLLSDSGFYLCAWSVTGGSTDTQYFGPGTRLTVL.